The clone carrying this TCR beta chain was seen ten or more times. Individual cDNA molecules were tagged with unique molecular identifiers. Via MiXCR, TCRdb re-called the 5' RACE reads, giving one row per CDR3 protein. The data show approximately 65,000 distinct CDR3 sequences, 11% seen once. This sample was taken from a study of early T cells in non-severe SARS-CoV-2 infection. V was cut by 4 bases and J by 5 bases, with 11 bases left in between. The length of the CDR3 is 13 residues. This material consisted of whole blood, taken at baseline. The clonotype originates from an adult who was a healthcare worker with PCR-confirmed SARS-CoV-2 infection or an uninfected control (not recorded which). This chain connects TRBV12-3 or TRBV12-4 to TRBJ1-1; TRBD1 is a possible D gene (5 bases). CDR3 region: CASSSRVGTEAFF. The DNA of the CDR3 is TGTGCCAGCAGTTCCAGGGTGGGTACTGAAGCTTTCTTT.